Below, one T cell receptor (beta chain) is given with its context. What it binds is unknown. The CDR3 has 13 amino acids. Germline loops: CDR1 GTSNPN, CDR2 SVGIG (reference sequence). V lost 2 bases and J 1 base, leaving 8 bases between the germline ends. The sample originates from a study of cytomegalovirus exposure and HLA in healthy donors. On the study more broadly: From donors who were HLA-typed, an early data release held 81 million or so unique TCRs.

In the PCR, 60 Vbeta and 13 Jbeta primers were used. Sequencing was performed with immunoSEQ multiplex PCR; in TCRdb, only in-frame clones are kept and a portion is missing. The profile covers about 130,000 clones, with approximately 78% appearing a single time and approximately 8.1% taken by the ten largest. Study-level findings and limits: Reported findings show TCR beta sequences accurately forecast HLA-A and HLA-B alleles in most subjects. A previous analysis found most TCR beta V segments productive roughly 87% or roughly 30% of the time.

This sequence joins TRBV30 and TRBJ1-1, with D unclear. Sequencing used PBMCs. The source is a woman between 45 and 65 years old in good health and CMV-seropositive. The DNA of the CDR3 is TGTGCCTGGAGTTTTCACTCGAACACTGAAGCTTTCTTT. Translating gives CAWSFHSNTEAFF.